This T cell receptor beta chain appears in the sequencing data of a study of T cells in Graves' hyperthyroidism and ophthalmopathy. Amplified TCR beta CDR3 regions derived from RNA transcripts. The study used the HTBI primer set for a first-round RT-PCR of the TCR CDR3. Via MiXCR, TCRdb re-called the multiplex PCR reads, giving one row per CDR3 protein. The sample lists fewer than 550,000 distinct CDR3 sequences, about 24% occurring once. The CDR3 runs to 14 residues. Per the germline V gene, CDR1 is DFQATT and CDR2 is SNEGSKA (reference sequence). As regards this clonotype: One junction end does not reproduce the germline sequence, and a read error may be involved.

The material sequenced was blood. The sequence came from a woman in her thirties with Graves' ophthalmopathy. V and J are TRBV20-1 and TRBJ1-1, with D tentatively TRBD1 (5 bases). CDR3 sequence (DNA): TGCAGTGCCATAACAGGACGGTCGAACACTGAAGCTTGCTTT. It translates to CSAITGRSNTEACF.